These 20 T cell receptor beta chains were sequenced from one sample in a study of CD8 T cells in ankylosing spondylitis. MiXCR, applied by TCRdb to the 5' RACE reads, yields one record per CDR3 protein. Among roughly 700,000 distinct CDR3 sequences listed, roughly 19% were seen once. Study conclusions and caveats: Seemingly distinctive of ankylosing spondylitis blood was a TCR beta motif formed by eight highly homologous variants.

These receptors' targets are unknown. The source material was blood, either unsorted or a sorted T cell fraction (not recorded which). Receptors originate from a male donor with ankylosing spondylitis.

This clonotype was picked up many times. The genes are TRBV20-1 and TRBJ1-1; the D gene is possibly TRBD1 (5 bases). The V end lost 3 bases, the J end lost 3 bases, and 8 bases lay between the germline ends. Germline V gives CDR1 DFQATT, CDR2 SNEGSKA (reference sequence). The CDR3 loop spans 12 amino acids. The chain's CDR3 is CSARSTDTEAFF. In nucleotides, the CDR3 is TGCAGTGCTAGGTCGACAGACACTGAAGCTTTCTTT.

V and J are TRBV5-1 and TRBJ1-1; no clear D gene. Germline CDR1 reads SGHRS; CDR2 reads YFSETQ. The CDR3 is 13 residues long. The V end lost 4 bases, the J end lost 3 bases, and 10 bases lay between the germline ends. CDR3 in amino acids: CASSQLMDTEAFF. CDR3 DNA sequence: TGCGCCAGCAGCCAACTGATGGACACTGAAGCTTTCTTT.

The gene calls are TRBV5-1 and TRBJ2-7; D might be TRBD2 (5 bases). The ends were cut back, 3 bases at V and 0 bases at J, with 10 bases in the middle. CDR3 length: 14 amino acids. The V gene's germline CDR1 is SGHRS and CDR2 YFSETQ. The CDR3 DNA sequence: TGCGCCAGCAGCTGGGAAGCGGACTCCTACGAGCAGTACTTC. The encoded protein is CASSWEADSYEQYF.

The V gene is TRBV5-1, the J gene TRBJ2-3, with no clear D. Between the trimmed V and J ends, which lost 4 bases and 0 bases, there was a span of 9 bases. CDR1 is SGHRS and CDR2 is YFSETQ in the germline V gene. The CDR3 extends over 14 amino acids. CDR3 loop: CASSRTVSTDTQYF. The CDR3 nucleotides read TGCGCCAGCAGCCGGACGGTTAGCACAGATACGCAGTATTTT.

The chain joins TRBV20-1 to TRBJ2-2; 10 nucleotides line up with TRBD2. The germline V gene encodes CDR1 DFQATT and CDR2 SNEGSKA (reference sequence). This CDR3 has 17 amino acids. Trimming at V came to 0 bases and at J to 0 bases, leaving 4 bases not matched to a gene. The CDR3 DNA reads TGCAGTGCTAGAGAGGCTAGCGGGAGAGCGAACACCGGGGAGCTGTTTTTT. This sequence encodes CSAREASGRANTGELFF.

The rearrangement joins TRBV6-2 or TRBV6-3 to TRBJ1-2; a weak D match, TRBD1 (5 bases). Germline CDR1 reads MNHEY; CDR2 reads SVGEGT. Trimming pared 7 bases from V and 8 bases from J, leaving 23 bases between. The CDR3 consists of 15 residues. CDR3 DNA: TGTGCCAGCACCTCCTCGGGGCAGTGGCTTCGGGGCTACACCTTC. This encodes CASTSSGQWLRGYTF.

Only a few counts were recorded for this clonotype. The rearrangement links TRBV20-1 to TRBJ2-1; 8 bases agree with TRBD2. Germline V gives CDR1 DFQATT, CDR2 SNEGSKA (reference sequence). V dropped 3 bases and J dropped 4; count of bases not matched to a gene: 8. The length of the CDR3 is 15 residues. CDR3 sequence reads: CSASPPSGSYNEQFF. Written as DNA, the CDR3 is TGCAGTGCTAGCCCCCCCAGCGGGAGTTACAATGAGCAGTTCTTC.

A few counts support this clonotype. The genes are TRBV6-5 and TRBJ2-3; TRBD2 might be the D (6 bases). Trimming shortened V by 2 bases and J by 1 base, and 16 bases separated the two germline ends. The CDR3 has 17 amino acids. Germline values: CDR1 MNHEY, CDR2 SVGAGI. The CDR3 here is CASSYGYRDSRTDTQYF. The CDR3, as DNA: TGTGCCAGCAGTTACGGTTACCGGGACTCCCGCACAGATACGCAGTATTTT.

The J gene is TRBJ2-4, the V gene TRBV10-3; D may be TRBD1 or TRBD2 (5 bases each). V was clipped by 2 bases and J by 1 base, with 21 bases between them. Germline V gives CDR1 ENHRY, CDR2 SYGVKD. The CDR3 has 19 residues. CDR3 in amino acids: CAISEPGTGFNAAKNIQYF. Here the CDR3 DNA reads TGTGCCATCAGTGAGCCCGGGACCGGGTTTAATGCGGCCAAAAACATTCAGTACTTC.

This clonotype turned up a few times. V is TRBV9 and J is TRBJ1-1; D perhaps matches TRBD1 (6 bases). V was trimmed by 0 bases and J by 5 bases, leaving 14 bases between them. The CDR3 contains 15 residues. The germline V gene encodes CDR1 SGDLS and CDR2 YYNGEE. CDR3 nucleotides: TGTGCCAGCAGCGTAGCGGCAGGGGATTTGACTGAAGCTTTCTTT. It yields the protein CASSVAAGDLTEAFF.

The chain combines TRBV4-3 with TRBJ2-1, with 7 bases aligning to TRBD1. CDR3 length: 15 amino acids. CDR1 LGHNA and CDR2 YSLEER come from the germline V gene. Trimming at V came to 4 bases and at J to 5 bases, leaving 8 bases not matched to a gene. The CDR3 here is CASSPRQGIDNEQFF. The CDR3 DNA is TGCGCCAGCAGCCCAAGACAGGGTATCGACAATGAGCAGTTCTTC.

This chain connects TRBV4-3 to TRBJ2-1; 9 nucleotides match TRBD2. The CDR3 has 18 residues. CDR1 and CDR2 (germline): LGHNA, YSLEER. Trimming took 0 bases from V and 4 from J; bases not matched to a gene: 10. DNA of the CDR3: TGCGCCAGCAGCCAAGATATCACAGCGGGAGGTTTTTACAATGAGCAGTTCTTC. It is translated as CASSQDITAGGFYNEQFF.

The chain carries TRBV15 and TRBJ2-1; perhaps TRBD1 as D (6 bases). The CDR3 extends over 15 amino acids. Germline V gives CDR1 LNHNV, CDR2 YYDKDF (reference sequence). Trimming shortened V by 1 base and J by 2 bases, and 9 bases separated the two germline ends. This chain's CDR3 is CATSRGTETYNEQFF. Written as DNA, the CDR3 is TGTGCCACCAGCAGAGGGACAGAAACCTACAATGAGCAGTTCTTC.

In this sample, this clonotype turned up many times. The chain has TRBV4-3 and TRBJ2-7; no clear D gene. There are 13 residues in the CDR3. Trimming stripped 4 bases from V and 3 bases from J, with 10 bases between. Germline CDR1 LGHNA, CDR2 YSLEER. DNA of the CDR3: TGCGCCAGCAGCCCTCTTCTTAGCTACGAGCAGTACTTC. Residues: CASSPLLSYEQYF.

The CDR3 protein is CATKRGQGPGETQYF. The DNA of the CDR3 is TGCGCCACCAAAAGGGGACAGGGGCCCGGGGAGACCCAGTACTTC. The gene calls are TRBV4-1 and TRBJ2-5, with 10 bases matching TRBD1. J was trimmed by 5 bases and V by 10 bases; bases with no gene match: 13. The germline V gene encodes CDR1 MGHRA and CDR2 YSYEKL. This CDR3 is 15 amino acids long.

This clonotype was seen at least ten times. The chain links TRBV12-3 or TRBV12-4 to TRBJ2-2; tentatively, D is TRBD2 (6 bases). This CDR3 has 17 residues. V was shortened by 3 bases and J by 5 bases, with 19 bases between the two germline ends. The CDR3 DNA reads as TGTGCCAGCAGTTTCCTTTCGGGACTCTCACGAACCGGGGAGCTGTTTTTT. Protein: CASSFLSGLSRTGELFF.

This clonotype has just a few counts. The rearrangement joins TRBV7-8 to TRBJ2-7; TRBD1 is a possible D gene (5 bases). The CDR3 is 16 residues long. Germline assignment: CDR1 SGHVS and CDR2 FQNEAQ. Trimming shortened V by 0 bases and J by 2 bases, and 14 bases separated the two germline ends. CDR3 sequence reads: CASSLAPISRAYEQYF. CDR3 nucleotides: TGTGCCAGCAGCTTAGCCCCTATTTCCAGGGCCTACGAGCAGTACTTC.

This clonotype was seen more than once but under ten times. The CDR3 is CAISEGQIGQQPQHF. As DNA, the CDR3 is TGTGCCATCAGTGAGGGGCAAATCGGGCAACAGCCCCAGCATTTT. The gene calls are TRBV10-3 and TRBJ1-5; D is undetermined. CDR3 length: 15 residues. Germline CDR1 reads ENHRY; CDR2 reads SYGVKD. The V end lost 2 bases, the J end lost 7 bases, and 15 bases lay between the germline ends.

This clonotype has only one observation. The chain combines TRBV5-4 with TRBJ2-7; a weak D match, TRBD1 (6 bases). Trimming took off 5 bases at V and 6 bases at J, with 27 bases between the two ends. CDR1 is SGHNT and CDR2 is YYREEE in the germline V gene (reference sequence). The CDR3 extends over 17 amino acids. The CDR3 DNA is TGTGCCAGCAGACACAGCAACCCCACAGGGAACTCTCGCGAGCAGTACTTC. Its translation: CASRHSNPTGNSREQYF.

V gene TRBV7-2 combines with J gene TRBJ1-2, with D maybe TRBD1 (6 bases). V dropped 5 bases and J dropped 4 bases, with 14 bases sitting between them. The CDR3 spans 14 residues. Germline CDR1 SGHTA, CDR2 FQGNSA. For the CDR3, the DNA is TGTGCCAGCAGCGGAAGGGGGGGGACCTATGGCTACACCTTC. Translation: CASSGRGGTYGYTF. Drawing the rest from reference TRBV7-2 and TRBJ1-2, the complete variable domain is GAGVSQSPSNKVTEKGKDVELRCDPISGHTALYWYRQSLGQGLEFLIYFQGNSAPDKSGLPSDRFSAERTGGSVSTLTIQRTQQEDSAVYLCASSGRGGTYGYTFGSGTRLTVV.